Listed here is a single T cell receptor beta chain. Its matching antigen is unknown. From the RT-PCR reads, TCRdb called clonotypes with MiXCR, one entry per CDR3 protein. Among a few thousand distinct CDR3 sequences listed, roughly 86% were seen once. The sample belongs to a study of yellow fever vaccine responses in identical twins. Findings and caveats of the study: Vaccine T cell responses of twins reportedly seemed partly convergent and partly personalized.

The CDR3 consists of 16 residues. Germline-derived CDR1 and CDR2 are SQVTM and ANQGSEA. J was trimmed by 4 bases and V by 7 bases; bases with no gene match: 18. The source is a young woman who received the yellow fever vaccine. The starting material was T cells from blood (PBMCs), unsorted or a sorted subset (not recorded which), obtained before or after yellow fever vaccination (not recorded which). The chain combines TRBV29-1 with TRBJ1-1; 7 bases are a match to TRBD1. The CDR3 loop reads CSARGQVTGAGTEAFF. The CDR3, as DNA: TGCAGCGCCCGCGGACAGGTAACGGGAGCAGGCACTGAAGCTTTCTTT.